This is a list of T cell receptor beta chains from one sample in a study of blood T cell repertoires in COVID-19. Assay used: immunoSEQ multiplex PCR; TCRdb lists only in-frame clones, some missing. Counted here are some 300,000 clones, 90% occurring once; the ten biggest clones make up roughly 3.9%. The material sequenced was PBMCs or T cells enriched from blood (not recorded which). The receptors derive from a woman aged 30 to 39 who had been exposed to COVID-19. CDR3s include the opening cysteine and the closing phenylalanine or tryptophan. The D gene is left open where the match is weak. Clone size is given for some rows only: seen once, a few or many times, or a class if the clone is expanded.

J gene	V gene	clone size	D gene	CDR3 protein	CDR3 DNA
TRBJ1-2	TRBV6-1	-	-	CASSESTVGYGYTF	TGTGCCAGCAGTGAATCCACAGTTGGCTATGGCTACACCTTC
TRBJ2-1	TRBV27	-	-	CASSLGGSYNEQFF	TGTGCCAGCAGTTTGGGGGGCTCCTACAATGAGCAGTTCTTC
TRBJ2-1	TRBV5-1	few	-	CASSLLPSVEKMQFF	TGCGCCAGCAGCTTGCTTCCGTCTGTCGAGAAAATGCAGTTCTTC
TRBJ2-2	TRBV13	few	-	CASSWAKELFF	TGTGCCAGCAGCTGGGCTAAGGAGCTGTTTTTT
TRBJ2-2	TRBV20-1	-	-	CSASAGWGGELFF	TGCAGTGCTAGTGCGGGGTGGGGCGGGGAGCTGTTTTTT
TRBJ2-1	TRBV19	few	TRBD1	CASSGDRGMGNEQFF	TGTGCCAGTAGCGGGGACAGGGGCATGGGGAATGAGCAGTTCTTC
TRBJ2-7	TRBV27	-	TRBD1	CASSLGQGALSYEQYF	TGTGCCAGCAGTCTGGGGCAGGGGGCCCTCTCCTACGAGCAGTACTTC
TRBJ2-1	TRBV29-1	-	TRBD1	CSVAYRGSYNEQFF	TGCAGCGTGGCCTACAGGGGCTCCTACAATGAGCAGTTCTTC
TRBJ1-6	TRBV19	-	TRBD1	CASSLTGAGAPLHF	TGTGCCAGTAGTCTTACAGGGGCTGGAGCACCCCTCCACTTT
TRBJ1-1	TRBV5-1	-	-	CASSSIAGNTEAFF	TGCGCCAGCAGCAGTATCGCAGGGAACACTGAAGCTTTCTTT
TRBJ2-7	TRBV25-1	-	TRBD2	CASSPGVAGGYEQYF	TGTGCCAGCAGCCCAGGGGTAGCGGGGGGCTACGAGCAGTACTTC
TRBJ1-6	TRBV4-1	-	TRBD1	CASSLRTGKNSPLHF	TGCGCCAGCAGCCTTCGGACAGGGAAAAATTCACCCCTCCACTTT
TRBJ1-6	TRBV27	-	-	CASSRGSYNSPLHF	TGTGCCAGCTCCCGGGGTTCCTATAATTCACCCCTCCACTTT
TRBJ2-2	TRBV7-8	once	-	CASSLVWGGNTGELFF	TGTGCCAGCAGCTTAGTATGGGGGGGCAACACCGGGGAGCTGTTTTTT
TRBJ1-5	TRBV7-2	-	TRBD1	CASSIRVGQGGNQPQHF	TGTGCCAGCAGCATTAGGGTGGGGCAGGGGGGCAATCAGCCCCAGCATTTT
TRBJ1-2	TRBV20-1	-	-	CSASGGGAGYTF	TGCAGTGCTAGTGGCGGCGGAGCTGGCTACACCTTC
TRBJ1-4	TRBV9	-	-	CASSVGGETNEKLFF	TGTGCCAGCAGCGTAGGTGGGGAGACTAATGAAAAACTGTTTTTT
TRBJ2-3	TRBV6-4	once	TRBD2	CASSILAWASGGGTDTQYF	TGTGCCAGCAGCATACTTGCTTGGGCTAGCGGGGGGGGCACAGATACGCAGTATTTT
TRBJ2-1	TRBV19	-	-	CASGRDEQFF	TGTGCCAGTGGGCGAGACGAGCAGTTCTTC
TRBJ1-6	TRBV19	-	TRBD1	CASSVDRAYNSPLHF	TGTGCCAGTAGTGTGGACAGGGCCTATAATTCACCCCTCCACTTT
TRBJ1-2	TRBV6-1	-	TRBD1	CASSEARDRIYGYTF	TGTGCCAGCAGTGAAGCCCGGGACAGGATCTATGGCTACACCTTC
TRBJ1-1	TRBV2	-	-	CASSRGRGTEAFF	TGTGCCAGCAGTCGGGGCAGGGGCACTGAAGCTTTCTTT
TRBJ1-2	TRBV2	-	-	CASSETVPSYGYTF	TGTGCCAGCAGTGAGACAGTTCCTTCCTATGGCTACACCTTC
TRBJ1-2	TRBV9	-	-	CASSPRTEYGYTF	TGTGCCAGCAGCCCCCGGACAGAGTATGGCTACACCTTC
TRBJ1-6	TRBV5-1	-	-	CASTLSPRSDDPLHF	TGCGCCAGCACCCTTAGTCCGAGAAGCGACGACCCCCTCCACTTT
TRBJ2-5	TRBV4-2	-	TRBD2	CASSQEWTSPAETQYF	TGTGCCAGCAGCCAAGAGTGGACTAGCCCGGCAGAGACCCAGTACTTC